These T cell receptor beta chains were read from a single sample in a study of shared clonotypes between healthy human individuals. Profiling relied on immunoSEQ multiplex PCR, and the TCRdb table lists in-frame clones only, not all of them. Here the sample spans some 470,000 clones, 76% being singletons. The specimen sequenced was PBMCs. Source of these receptors: a woman in her thirties or forties in good health. Some clones in this sample may be carry-over from other donors' samples. The CDR3 runs from the conserved cysteine through the conserved F or W. A D gene is named only where the DNA matches it firmly. Some rows mark clone size as missing; the rest say once, few, many or name a class of expanded clone.

clone size,J gene,D gene,V gene,CDR3 length,CDR3 DNA,CDR3 protein
few,TRBJ2-5,TRBD1,TRBV5-4,16,TGTGCCAGCAGCTTGAGTTCCGGGACAGGGCAGGAGACCCAGTACTTC,CASSLSSGTGQETQYF
few,TRBJ2-7,-,TRBV29-1,13,TGCAGCGCACGGACAGAAAACTCCTACGAGCAGTACTTC,CSARTENSYEQYF
-,TRBJ1-1,-,TRBV28,11,TGTGCCAGCAGTCCACAGGAAGAAGCTTTCTTT,CASSPQEEAFF
-,TRBJ2-7,TRBD1,TRBV27,15,TGTGCCAGCAGGGGGGCTGGGACAGGGGTCCACGAGCAGTACTTC,CASRGAGTGVHEQYF
-,TRBJ1-5,-,TRBV28,15,TGTGCCAGCAGTTTTCGAGGGGCGGACAATCAGCCCCAGCATTTT,CASSFRGADNQPQHF
-,TRBJ2-3,-,TRBV4-2,15,TGTGCCAGCAGCCATGGAGTCGCGGGCGCAGATACGCAGTATTTT,CASSHGVAGADTQYF
few,TRBJ2-5,TRBD1,TRBV28,13,TGTGCCAGCGGGACAGTGTCGACTATAGAGCAGTACTTC,CASGTVSTIEQYF
-,TRBJ2-5,TRBD2,TRBV5-1,16,TGCGCCAGCAGCTCCGGACTAGCGGGACTGAAAGAGACCCAGTACTTC,CASSSGLAGLKETQYF
-,TRBJ2-7,TRBD1,TRBV5-8,14,TGTGCCAGCAGCCCGGGGACAGGGGTCTACGAGCAGTACTTC,CASSPGTGVYEQYF
-,TRBJ1-1,-,TRBV21-1,12,TGTGCCAGCAGCACAGACAGGGGTTGGGCTTTCTTT,CASSTDRGWAFF
many,TRBJ2-7,-,TRBV7-2,14,TGTGCCAGCAGCTCGGGACTCCTACCCTACGAGCAGTACTTC,CASSSGLLPYEQYF
-,TRBJ2-7,-,TRBV2,12,TGTGCCAGCAGTGAGCAGGGGTACGAGCAGTACTTC,CASSEQGYEQYF
-,TRBJ2-5,-,TRBV5-4,14,TGTGCCAGCAGCCCAGGGGATTTCAGAGAGACCCAGTACTTC,CASSPGDFRETQYF
-,TRBJ2-2,TRBD2,TRBV2,15,TGTGCCAGCAAGGGACTAGCGGGAGAGGTCGGGGAGCTGTTTTTT,CASKGLAGEVGELFF
few,TRBJ1-4,TRBD1,TRBV11-3,15,TGTGCCAGCAGCCGCGGACAGGGGAGCAATGAAAAACTGTTTTTT,CASSRGQGSNEKLFF
few,TRBJ2-2,TRBD2,TRBV11-2,14,TGTGCCAGCAGCTTAGTGGGAGGGCAGGAGGAGCTGTTTTTT,CASSLVGGQEELFF
-,TRBJ2-7,-,TRBV13,15,TGTGCCAGCAGCTTAGGCCTTCGAGGGGTGTACGAGCAGTACTTC,CASSLGLRGVYEQYF
few,TRBJ2-3,-,TRBV28,11,TGTGCCAGCAGGTTCACAGATACGCAGTATTTT,CASRFTDTQYF
-,TRBJ2-1,-,TRBV19,16,TGTGCCAGTAGTATCGGTACCCACTATTCGTACAATGAGCAGTTCTTC,CASSIGTHYSYNEQFF
-,TRBJ2-4,-,TRBV5-4,15,TGTGCCAGCAGCATCGCGCCATTAGCCAAAAACATTCAGTACTTC,CASSIAPLAKNIQYF
few,TRBJ1-2,-,TRBV28,14,TGTGCCAGCAGTTTGGTTGTCGGGGGCGGAGGCTACACCTTC,CASSLVVGGGGYTF
-,TRBJ2-3,-,TRBV28,13,TGTGCCAGCAGTGGATCTTACACAGATACGCAGTATTTT,CASSGSYTDTQYF
-,TRBJ1-4,-,TRBV29-1,12,TGCAGCGTTGTGGAGCGTAATGAAAAACTGTTTTTT,CSVVERNEKLFF
-,TRBJ2-1,TRBD2,TRBV10-3,16,TGTGCCATCAGTGGAGGACTAGCGGGGACTAGGGGAGGGCAGTTCTTC,CAISGGLAGTRGGQFF
-,TRBJ2-1,TRBD2,TRBV18,16,TGTGCCAGCTCCCGGGGGGGTCAGACTAGCGAGAATGAGCAGTTCTTC,CASSRGGQTSENEQFF
-,TRBJ2-7,TRBD2,TRBV7-2,16,TGTGCCAGCAGCCCCCAAGGACTAGCTCTTGCCTACGAGCAGTACTTC,CASSPQGLALAYEQYF
-,TRBJ2-7,TRBD2,TRBV27,19,TGTGCCAGCAGTTCCCACGGACTAGCGGGAGACAAAGGGGGCTACGAGCAGTACTTC,CASSSHGLAGDKGGYEQYF
-,TRBJ2-2,-,TRBV28,14,TGTGCCAGCAGTTTCGGCAAGAACACCGGGGAGCTGTTTTTT,CASSFGKNTGELFF
-,TRBJ2-2,-,TRBV7-3,16,TGTGCCAGCAGCGTAACCTTTGGGGGGAACACCGGGGAGCTGTTTTTT,CASSVTFGGNTGELFF
few,TRBJ2-7,TRBD2,TRBV5-1,14,TGCGCCAGCAGCTTGTCTAGCGGATCCTACGAGCAGTACTTC,CASSLSSGSYEQYF
-,TRBJ1-1,-,TRBV4-3,15,TGCGCCAGCAGCCAAGTGCGGGGGGCGCAAACTGAAGCTTTCTTT,CASSQVRGAQTEAFF
-,TRBJ1-3,-,TRBV30,14,TGTGCCTGGAGTGCGGGGAGTTCTGGAAACACCATATATTTT,CAWSAGSSGNTIYF
-,TRBJ2-7,-,TRBV5-8,15,TGTGCCAGCAGCTTGGGAACAGGGTTTGGGTACGAGCAGTACTTC,CASSLGTGFGYEQYF
-,TRBJ2-2,-,TRBV4-2,15,TGTGCCAGCAGCCGTTTCACTCGGGACACCGGGGAGCTGTTTTTT,CASSRFTRDTGELFF
-,TRBJ2-7,-,TRBV11-2,12,TGTGCCAGCAGACAACCTAGTTACGAGCAGTACTTC,CASRQPSYEQYF
few,TRBJ2-5,TRBD2,TRBV4-3,20,TGCGCCAGCAGCCAAACCTTTGGGAGCAGGGTAGGGAGGGCTCAAGAGACCCAGTACTTC,CASSQTFGSRVGRAQETQYF
-,TRBJ2-7,TRBD1,TRBV19,14,TGTGCCAGTAGTGGCAGACAGGGGGCCTACGAGCAGTACTTC,CASSGRQGAYEQYF
-,TRBJ2-5,TRBD1,TRBV11-2,13,TGTGCCAGCAGCCAGGGACAGTCAGAGACCCAGTACTTC,CASSQGQSETQYF
-,TRBJ2-3,-,TRBV7-7,14,TGTGCCAGCAGCTTAGGGACTAACACAGATACGCAGTATTTT,CASSLGTNTDTQYF
-,TRBJ2-5,-,TRBV7-9,15,TGTGCCAGCAGCGACGTACGGGGTGGGTGGGAGACCCAGTACTTC,CASSDVRGGWETQYF
-,TRBJ2-7,TRBD1,TRBV5-1,14,TGCGCCAGCAGCTTCGGACAGGGGTTGGGCGAGCAGTACTTC,CASSFGQGLGEQYF
-,TRBJ2-2,-,TRBV7-9,15,TGTGCCAGCAGCAGTCGGGGACACCTGACCGGGGAGCTGTTTTTT,CASSSRGHLTGELFF
once,TRBJ2-7,-,TRBV6-5,14,TGTGCCAGCAGTTACCGGGACGGACGATTCGAGCAGTACTTC,CASSYRDGRFEQYF
-,TRBJ1-1,TRBD1,TRBV28,14,TGTGCCAGCCTCGGGACAGGGTGGAACACTGAAGCTTTCTTT,CASLGTGWNTEAFF
once,TRBJ2-3,TRBD2,TRBV10-1,14,TGCGCCAGCAGTGATCGGGACTACACAGATACGCAGTATTTT,CASSDRDYTDTQYF
-,TRBJ2-7,-,TRBV7-9,12,TGTGCCAGCAGCTACAGTACCTACGAGCAGTACTTC,CASSYSTYEQYF
once,TRBJ2-5,-,TRBV11-3,15,TGTGCCAGCAGCCCCTCCGGAGGGGATCAAGAGACCCAGTACTTC,CASSPSGGDQETQYF
-,TRBJ2-1,TRBD2,TRBV9,15,TGTGCCAGCAGCGTAGAAAGCGGGGGGTGGAATGAGCAGTTCTTC,CASSVESGGWNEQFF
-,TRBJ1-1,-,TRBV6-5,12,TGTGCCAGCAGCGACCTGGGACTTGAAGCTTTCTTT,CASSDLGLEAFF
-,TRBJ2-7,TRBD2,TRBV5-1,15,TGCGCCAGCAGCTCCCGGACTAGCGGGAGGTACGAGCAGTACTTC,CASSSRTSGRYEQYF